Below, 21 T cell receptor beta chains from the same sample are listed, as sequenced in a study of T cell responses to AZD1222 COVID-19 vaccine. TCRdb keeps only in-frame clones here, not all; method: immunoSEQ multiplex PCR. The sample consists of roughly 150,000 clones, around 85% of them appearing once. The sample was peripheral blood, taken after recovery from COVID-19. These receptor sequences come from an adult who had recovered from COVID-19.

The chain joins TRBV5-4 to TRBJ2-7; 7 nucleotides match TRBD1. The germline V gene encodes CDR1 SGHNT and CDR2 YYREEE (reference sequence). The CDR3 has 15 residues. The V and J ends lost 4 bases and 1 base, in that order; junction bases with no gene match: 8. The CDR3 here is CASSAGTAYSYEQYF. For the CDR3, the DNA is TGTGCCAGCAGCGCAGGGACAGCCTATTCCTACGAGCAGTACTTC.

The genes are TRBV4-3 and TRBJ2-7, with 8 positions matching TRBD1. CDR3 length: 16 amino acids. V shed 1 base and J 1 base; nucleotides not matched to a gene: 6. Looked up from germline, CDR1 is LGHNA and CDR2 is YSLEER. CDR3 residues: CASSQGWGQASYEQYF. CDR3 nucleotides: TGCGCCAGCAGCCAAGGGTGGGGACAGGCGTCCTACGAGCAGTACTTC.

The chain links TRBV4-1 to TRBJ1-2, with 8 bases identical to TRBD1. The junction had 7 bases not matched to a gene; V was cut back by 4 bases and J by 0 bases. Germline values: CDR1 MGHRA, CDR2 YSYEKL. CDR3 length: 16 amino acids. CDR3 in DNA: TGCGCCAGCAGCCGTTCCGGGACAGGCACTAACTATGGCTACACCTTC. This encodes CASSRSGTGTNYGYTF.

To note about this clone: The junction departs from the called germline gene at one end, perhaps through a read error. The chain has TRBV7-9 and TRBJ1-5, with D hard to call. The CDR3 extends over 11 amino acids. CDR1 and CDR2 from the germline V gene are SEHNR and FQNEAQ (reference sequence). CDR3 DNA sequence: TGTGCCAGCGGTAGCGATCAGCCCCAGCATTTT. It encodes CASGSDQPQHF.

The V gene is TRBV27, the J gene TRBJ1-1, with a weak D call TRBD1 (5 bases). The CDR3 is made up of 15 amino acids. Trimming took 7 bases from V and 2 from J, leaving 17 bases between them. Germline values: CDR1 MNHEY, CDR2 SMNVEV (reference sequence). The CDR3 DNA reads TGTGCCAGCACCAGTGATGGGGGGTTAAACACTGAAGCTTTCTTT. Translation gives CASTSDGGLNTEAFF.

This clone was counted a few times. The gene calls are TRBV11-3 and TRBJ2-2, with D uncertain. Between the trimmed V and J ends, which lost 0 bases and 6 bases, there was a span of 8 bases. The length of the CDR3 is 14 residues. Germline V gives CDR1 SGHNT, CDR2 YENEEA. The CDR3 loop reads CASSLDPTAGELFF. The CDR3 nucleotides are TGTGCCAGCAGCTTAGACCCTACGGCCGGGGAGCTGTTTTTT.

This chain connects TRBV27 to TRBJ2-1, with 10 bases matching TRBD1. With 5 bases clipped from V and 7 bases from J, the junction kept 11 bases outside the gene matches. This CDR3 is 16 amino acids long. The germline gives CDR1 MNHEY, CDR2 SMNVEV (reference sequence). For the CDR3, the DNA is TGTGCCAGCAGTCTCGCCAGACAGGGGGCTTTGAATGAGCAGTTCTTC. Its protein is CASSLARQGALNEQFF.

The chain carries TRBV29-1 and TRBJ2-1; 7 positions agree with TRBD1. CDR1 and CDR2 from the germline V gene are SQVTM and ANQGSEA. The trim removed 3 bases at V and 0 bases at J, leaving 11 bases unmatched. CDR3 size: 17 residues. CDR3 sequence (DNA): TGCAGCGTTGAGGGGACAGTAACCCAGAGCTCCTACAATGAGCAGTTCTTC. Its translation: CSVEGTVTQSSYNEQFF.

In its sample, this clone was seen a few times. The V and J genes are TRBV7-3 and TRBJ1-2, with D hard to call. This CDR3 is 13 amino acids long. Germline V gene data show CDR1 as SGHTA and CDR2 as FQGTGA. V lost 5 bases, J lost 4 bases, and 11 bases lay in between. The CDR3 reads CASSLTDGYGYTF. CDR3 bases: TGTGCCAGCAGCCTCACTGACGGCTATGGCTACACCTTC.

The chain joins TRBV7-3 to TRBJ2-3, with 14 bases that match TRBD2. The junction had 7 bases not matched to a gene; V was cut back by 4 bases and J by 4 bases. CDR3 size: 17 residues. Germline-derived CDR1 and CDR2 are SGHTA and FQGTGA. The DNA for the CDR3 is TGTGCCAGCAGCTCTTTGACTAGCGGGAGGGAGGCAGATACGCAGTATTTT. Translation: CASSSLTSGREADTQYF.

The V call is TRBV11-2, the J call TRBJ2-2; D is unresolved. The CDR3 loop spans 14 amino acids. The germline V gene encodes CDR1 SGHAT and CDR2 FQNNGV. V was shortened by 1 base and J by 4 bases, with 7 bases between the two germline ends. DNA of the CDR3: TGTGCCAGCAGCTTAGGCCCTAGCACCGGGGAGCTGTTTTTT. Amino acid sequence: CASSLGPSTGELFF.

A remark on this clone: Germline is not matched at one junction end, which may reflect a read error. The genes are TRBV5-8 and TRBJ1-3; possible D gene TRBD1, 6 bases. This CDR3 spans 14 amino acids. The germline V gene encodes CDR1 SGHTS and CDR2 YDEGEE. The CDR3 sequence: CASSLDSFGNTIYF. CDR3 nucleotide sequence: TGTGCCAGCAGTTTGGACAGCTTTGGAAACACCATATATTTT. Full variable domain (rest looked up from reference TRBV5-8 and TRBJ1-3): EAGVTQSPTHLIKTRGQQATLRCSPISGHTSVYWYQQALGLGLQFLLWYDEGEERNRGNFPPRFSGRQFPNYSSELNVNALELEDSALYLCASSLDSFGNTIYFGEGSWLTVV.

The gene calls are TRBV15 and TRBJ2-7; no firm D call. Germline lookup yields CDR1 LNHNV and CDR2 YYDKDF (reference sequence). The CDR3 spans 15 residues. Deletions cut 0 bases from V and 2 bases from J, with 11 bases between. CDR3 sequence (DNA): TGTGCCACCAGCAGAGAAAGCATAGGGCCCTACGAGCAGTACTTC. Its protein is CATSRESIGPYEQYF. Based on the CDR3 plus reference TRBV15 and TRBJ2-7, the full variable domain is DAMVIQNPRYQVTQFGKPVTLSCSQTLNHNVMYWYQQKSSQAPKLLFHYYDKDFNNEADTPDNFQSRRPNTSFCFLDIRSPGLGDTAMYLCATSRESIGPYEQYFGPGTRLTVT.

This clone was seen a few times. The V call is TRBV5-1, the J call TRBJ1-2, with D perhaps matching TRBD1 (6 bases). Trimming removed 6 bases at V and 2 bases at J, with 11 bases between. This CDR3 is built from 13 residues. The V gene's germline CDR1 is SGHRS and CDR2 YFSETQ. The CDR3 region is CASKGESNYGYTF. The DNA of the CDR3 is TGCGCCAGCAAGGGGGAGAGCAACTATGGCTACACCTTC.

The rearrangement uses TRBV5-4 and TRBJ1-6, with 10 nucleotides matching TRBD1. The CDR3 is made up of 17 amino acids. CDR1 SGHNT and CDR2 YYREEE come from the germline V gene (reference sequence). Trimming cost V 4 bases and J 10 bases; bases outside gene matches: 14. In nucleotides, the CDR3 is TGTGCCAGCAGCCGAACCGGGACAGGGGATTTTGGGTCACCCCTCCACTTT. Encoded protein: CASSRTGTGDFGSPLHF.

This sequence joins TRBV12-3 or TRBV12-4 and TRBJ2-7; D unclear. This CDR3 comprises 13 residues. V was trimmed by 3 bases and J by 7 bases, leaving 13 bases between them. Here the CDR3 DNA reads TGTGCCAGCAGTTTTGGGCAGCGTCGGGAGCAGTACTTC. This translates into CASSFGQRREQYF.

The chain combines TRBV7-2 with TRBJ1-1, with D tentatively TRBD1 (5 bases). V lost 0 bases, J lost 1 base, and 9 bases lay in between. This CDR3 has 15 amino acids. The germline V gene encodes CDR1 SGHTA and CDR2 FQGNSA. CDR3 in amino acids: CASSLALGGNTEAFF. CDR3 DNA sequence: TGTGCCAGCAGCTTAGCCCTTGGGGGGAACACTGAAGCTTTCTTT.

The gene calls are TRBV2 and TRBJ2-2, with D possibly being TRBD2 (5 bases). The CDR3 is 14 amino acids. The germline V and J ends were trimmed by 6 bases and 0 bases, with 8 bases remaining between them. Germline V gene lookup returns CDR1 SNHLY and CDR2 FYNNEI. The CDR3 reads CASRDFANTGELFF. CDR3 coding DNA: TGTGCCAGCAGGGACTTCGCGAACACCGGGGAGCTGTTTTTT. Variable domain in full (rest from reference TRBV2 and TRBJ2-2): EPEVTQTPSHQVTQMGQEVILRCVPISNHLYFYWYRQILGQKVEFLVSFYNNEISEKSEIFDDQFSVERPDGSNFTLKIRSTKLEDSAMYFCASRDFANTGELFFGEGSRLTVL.

The sample holds one count of this clone. V gene TRBV12-5 combines with J gene TRBJ2-7, with unresolved D. This CDR3 region has 11 residues. Germline V lookup: CDR1 LGHNT, CDR2 FRNRAP. Trimming left V 5 bases short and J 3 bases short, with 5 bases between. The CDR3 DNA reads TGTGCTAGTGGTCCTCACTACGAGCAGTACTTC. Translated: CASGPHYEQYF.

The chain links TRBV27 to TRBJ1-2; possibly TRBD1 for D (5 bases). V lost 5 bases and J lost 8, with 21 bases in between. The CDR3 runs 15 residues. CDR1 MNHEY and CDR2 SMNVEV come from the germline V gene (reference sequence). DNA for the CDR3: TGTGCCAGCAGTCCGCGAGACAGTCGGTCTTCAGGCTACACCTTC. It translates to CASSPRDSRSSGYTF.

This sequence joins TRBV7-2 and TRBJ1-5, with D hard to call. Germline V lookup: CDR1 SGHTA, CDR2 FQGNSA. The CDR3 length is 13 residues. V shed 2 bases and J shed 0 bases, with 2 bases lying between them. This CDR3 reads CASSLSSNQPQHF. DNA for the CDR3: TGTGCCAGCAGCTTAAGTAGCAATCAGCCCCAGCATTTT. The entire variable domain, with the rest obtained from reference TRBV7-2 and TRBJ1-5, is as follows: GAGVSQSPSNKVTEKGKDVELRCDPISGHTALYWYRQSLGQGLEFLIYFQGNSAPDKSGLPSDRFSAERTGGSVSTLTIQRTQQEDSAVYLCASSLSSNQPQHFGDGTRLSIL.